Each of the 21 T cell receptor beta chains below was sequenced from the same sample in a study of blood T cell repertoires in COVID-19. Profiled with immunoSEQ multiplex PCR; TCRdb holds only in-frame clones, not every one. The sample lists around 200,000 clones, nearly 85% occurring once. Input material: peripheral blood. The origin of the receptors is a young woman with COVID-19, enrolled during active disease.

This chain links TRBV6-5 with TRBJ1-1; 9 bases are shared with TRBD1. V lost 6 bases to trimming and J lost 6 bases; unmatched junction nucleotides: 11. The CDR3 spans 15 residues. Per the germline V gene, CDR1 is MNHEY and CDR2 is SVGAGI. CDR3 residues: CASRPATGGRAEAFF. The CDR3 nucleotides read TGTGCCAGCAGGCCCGCAACAGGGGGCCGTGCTGAAGCTTTCTTT.

The V gene is TRBV7-3, the J gene TRBJ2-2; the D gene is possibly TRBD1 (5 bases). V was trimmed by 3 bases and J by 1 base, leaving 12 bases between them. Germline V lookup: CDR1 SGHTA, CDR2 FQGTGA. There are 16 residues in the CDR3. The CDR3 loop is CASSLTDRQNTGELFF. CDR3 nucleotides: TGTGCCAGCAGCTTGACTGACAGACAGAACACCGGGGAGCTGTTTTTT. The full variable domain, rest sourced from reference TRBV7-3 and TRBJ2-2, is GAGVSQTPSNKVTEKGKYVELRCDPISGHTALYWYRQSLGQGPEFLIYFQGTGAADDSGLPNDRFFAVRPEGSVSTLKIQRTERGDSAVYLCASSLTDRQNTGELFFGEGSRLTVL.

The rearrangement joins TRBV7-8 to TRBJ1-2; TRBD1 aligns across 7 bases. The CDR3 sequence is 12 residues long. Germline CDR1 and CDR2: SGHVS and FQNEAQ. V lost 9 bases to trimming and J lost 9 bases; unmatched junction nucleotides: 10. The CDR3 sequence: CASRTGSERYTF. DNA of the CDR3: TGTGCCAGTAGGACAGGCTCTGAACGCTACACCTTC.

The genes are TRBV7-2 and TRBJ2-3; 9 bases line up with TRBD2. The germline V gene encodes CDR1 SGHTA and CDR2 FQGNSA. Germline trimming cut 4 bases from V and 1 base from J; bases unmatched to any gene: 9. The length of the CDR3 is 17 residues. The CDR3 loop is CASSSVWREGGTDTQYF. CDR3 bases: TGTGCCAGCAGCTCCGTCTGGCGGGAGGGGGGCACAGATACGCAGTATTTT.

The count of this clone is one. The chain joins TRBV9 to TRBJ1-6; unclear D gene. The CDR3 has 14 amino acids. With 4 bases removed from V and 7 bases from J, the gap between germline ends came to 12 bases. Germline assignment: CDR1 SGDLS and CDR2 YYNGEE. CDR3: CASSPGFGNSPLHF. CDR3 DNA sequence: TGTGCCAGCAGCCCAGGCTTCGGAAATTCACCCCTCCACTTT.

This clone was counted a single time. This chain connects TRBV5-1 to TRBJ1-4; D might be TRBD1 (6 bases). Deletions cut 4 bases from V and 4 bases from J, with 11 bases between. This CDR3 contains 14 residues. Germline CDR1 is SGHRS and CDR2 is YFSETQ. DNA for the CDR3: TGCGCCAGCAGCGCCACAGGGCATAATGAAAAACTGTTTTTT. Protein product: CASSATGHNEKLFF.

The chain has TRBV6-6 and TRBJ1-2; the match to TRBD1 covers 9 bases. Germline V lookup: CDR1 MNHNY, CDR2 SVGAGI (reference sequence). J lost 10 bases, V lost 4 bases, and 4 bases had no gene match. The CDR3 loop spans 12 amino acids. CDR3 DNA: TGTGCCAGCAGTTCCGGGACAGGGAACTACACCTTC. Its translation: CASSSGTGNYTF.

V gene TRBV5-6 combines with J gene TRBJ1-5; tentatively, D is TRBD1 (5 bases). CDR3 length equals 14 residues. The V and J ends lost 0 bases and 2 bases respectively, with 6 bases between them. Germline V CDR1 and CDR2: SGHDT, YYEEEE. CDR3 coding DNA: TGTGCCAGCAGCTTGGCGGGGGGCAATCAGCCCCAGCATTTT. It translates to CASSLAGGNQPQHF.

Only a few counts were recorded for this clone. The chain combines TRBV29-1 with TRBJ2-7; TRBD1 agrees at 7 bases. Losses at the gene ends were 7 bases for V and 3 bases for J; bases not matched to a gene: 6. Germline V gene sequence: CDR1 SQVTM, CDR2 ANQGSEA. CDR3 size: 12 residues. The CDR3 bases are TGCAGCGGAGGGGACAGCTACTACGAGCAGTACTTC. Protein: CSGGDSYYEQYF.

The rearrangement links TRBV6-2 or TRBV6-3 to TRBJ1-1; a possible D gene is TRBD1 (5 bases). The V gene lost 4 bases and the J gene lost 1 base, with 10 bases spanning the gap. Germline V gene data show CDR1 as MNHEY and CDR2 as SVGEGT. The CDR3 spans 14 residues. The CDR3 DNA is TGTGCCAGCAGTTTAATCCAGGGGAACACTGAAGCTTTCTTT. Protein sequence: CASSLIQGNTEAFF.

The chain joins TRBV6-6 to TRBJ1-2; D uncertain. Trimming pared 6 bases from V and 3 bases from J, leaving 8 bases between. The CDR3 runs to 12 residues. CDR1 and CDR2 from the germline V gene are MNHNY and SVGAGI (reference sequence). CDR3 sequence reads: CASSRADYGYTF. The CDR3 nucleotides are TGTGCCAGCAGCCGTGCGGACTATGGCTACACCTTC.

This clone was detected once. The V and J genes are TRBV12-3 or TRBV12-4 and TRBJ2-7; tentatively, D is TRBD2 (5 bases). The CDR3 is made up of 13 amino acids. V lost 4 bases to trimming and J lost 3 bases, with 10 bases between them. The CDR3 nucleotides read TGTGCCAGCAGTTCTCAACTAGACTACGAGCAGTACTTC. As protein: CASSSQLDYEQYF.

The CDR3 region is CSATGDYGYTF. CDR3 bases: TGCAGTGCGACAGGGGACTATGGCTACACCTTC. This chain joins TRBV20-1 and TRBJ1-2; 8 bases match TRBD1. CDR3 size: 11 residues. The germline CDR1 and CDR2 sequences are DFQATT and SNEGSKA (reference sequence). The V segment lost 6 bases and the J segment 3 bases; nucleotides outside the gene matches: 0.

CDR3 amino acids: CASSVSGGGSYEQYF. DNA for the CDR3: TGTGCCAGCAGTGTGTCGGGGGGCGGTTCCTACGAGCAGTACTTC. The chain employs TRBV6-2 or TRBV6-3 and TRBJ2-7, with D perhaps TRBD2 (7 bases). This CDR3 comprises 15 residues. V lost 5 bases to trimming and J lost 1 base, with 15 bases between them. Germline lookup yields CDR1 MNHEY and CDR2 SVGEGT.

The V gene is TRBV6-5, the J gene TRBJ2-5, with D unresolved. The CDR3 is 14 residues long. V lost 4 bases and J 1 base, leaving 10 bases between the germline ends. Germline CDR1 is MNHEY and CDR2 is SVGAGI. The CDR3 loop reads CASSSRSTQETQYF. CDR3 nucleotide sequence: TGTGCCAGCAGTTCCCGGTCAACCCAAGAGACCCAGTACTTC.

This clone was detected ten times or more. The rearrangement links TRBV2 to TRBJ2-7; TRBD1 agrees at 8 bases. The ends lost 1 base at V and 1 base at J; junction bases unmatched: 3. From germline, CDR1 is SNHLY and CDR2 FYNNEI. This CDR3 is built from 15 residues. The CDR3 DNA reads as TGTGCCAGCAGTGAAGGGCGGACAGGGTCCTACGAGCAGTACTTC. Translation: CASSEGRTGSYEQYF.

The J gene is TRBJ1-1, the V gene TRBV30; D unresolved. Trimming removed 2 bases from V and 7 bases from J, with 8 bases in between. This CDR3 comprises 11 residues. Germline CDR1 is GTSNPN and CDR2 is SVGIG (reference sequence). The CDR3 is CAWSPRVEAFF. The DNA of the CDR3 is TGTGCCTGGAGTCCCCGGGTTGAAGCTTTCTTT. The full variable domain, completed using reference TRBV30 and TRBJ1-1, is SQTIHQWPATLVQPVGSPLSLECTVEGTSNPNLYWYRQAAGRGLQLLFYSVGIGQISSEVPQNLSASRPQDRQFILSSKKLLLSDSGFYLCAWSPRVEAFFGQGTRLTVV.

This chain joins TRBV15 and TRBJ2-2; 8 bases are a match to TRBD1. Germline lookup yields CDR1 LNHNV and CDR2 YYDKDF (reference sequence). The CDR3 extends over 17 amino acids. V was pared by 2 bases and J by 8 bases, with 13 bases of the junction left unmatched. The CDR3: CATSRPGLRQGRGELFF. DNA for the CDR3: TGTGCCACCAGCAGACCCGGTCTAAGACAGGGGAGGGGGGAGCTGTTTTTT.

A few counts support this clone. J is TRBJ1-2 and V is TRBV19; D is ambiguous. V lost 10 bases to trimming and J lost 4 bases, with 19 bases between them. Germline CDR1 and CDR2: LNHDA and SQIVND (reference sequence). CDR3 length equals 14 residues. CDR3 in DNA: TGTGCCACTTCCCGCCCGAGCGTCGTCTATGGCTACACCTTC. It translates to CATSRPSVVYGYTF.

A few counts support this clone. The CDR3 nucleotides are TGCGCCAGCAGCCCAGGCCTTGGGACAGGGGGAATGGGAGACACCGGGGAGCTGTTTTTT. Translating it yields CASSPGLGTGGMGDTGELFF. V is TRBV4-3 and J is TRBJ2-2, with 11 bases fitting TRBD1. The junction had 16 bases not matched to a gene; V was cut back by 4 bases and J by 3 bases. In germline, CDR1 is LGHNA, CDR2 YSLEER. This CDR3 is 20 amino acids long.

The chain carries TRBV10-3 and TRBJ2-5; D perhaps matches TRBD2 (5 bases). This CDR3 has 13 residues. The V gene lost 0 bases and the J gene lost 5 bases, with 7 bases spanning the gap. Germline V gene sequence: CDR1 ENHRY, CDR2 SYGVKD. The CDR3 sequence: CAISESERETQYF. For the CDR3, the DNA is TGTGCCATCAGTGAGTCGGAGCGGGAGACCCAGTACTTC.